This T cell receptor beta chain was identified during a study of cytomegalovirus exposure and HLA in healthy donors (dated by TCRdb to 2016 to 2017). Context from the whole study: According to an earlier analysis of a few hundred of the donors, about 190 million T cells yielded roughly 110 million unique TCR beta sequences and roughly 280 Gb of sequence data. Donor age, sex, ethnicity and CMV serostatus were collected together with the repertoire data. Among some 400 genotyped donors of the cohort, an average of roughly 240,000 unique TCR beta nucleotide sequences were sequenced per donor, around a sixth of them non-productive. To predict cytomegalovirus infection status, the study combined high-throughput TCR immunosequencing, statistical association of individual TCRs with disease status, and machine learning. An earlier analysis of 500 to 750 of the donors applied high-throughput TCR beta sequencing to assess whether each TCR beta V gene segment acted as functional or pseudogenic. About 280 gigabases of sequencing data and around 80 million unique TCR sequences made up an early release that covered around 640 HLA-typed donors. Class I and class II HLA loci were covered by the typing at four-digit resolution. A later analysis re-analyzed previously published TCR beta repertoires from 666 donors and added high-resolution HLA genotyping to study TCR occurrence patterns. Genome-wide SNP genotypes for about three fifths of the roughly 670 donors were used in a later genetic analysis, which treated that subset as a discovery cohort. The later analysis used no new phenotypic data to find candidate immune exposures, relying instead on TCR beta sequences and their occurrence across donors. In addition to the first cohort of 666 subjects, a separate validation cohort of 120 different subjects was used. The genetic ancestry cluster associated with self-reported Caucasian donors included around 76% of the roughly 380 genotyped donors. Using immunosequencing, the study profiled T cell repertoires from 666 subjects and related those repertoires to cytomegalovirus serostatus. Four or five DR-DQ haplotypes were treated as single units for association and clustering because of strong linkage in the cohort. The study aimed to test whether signatures of past pathogen exposure could be identified by cataloging public T cell receptors. All discovery cohort repertoires had been generated on a single sequencing platform. Typing coverage differed by locus: A, B, C, DRB1 and DQB1 were typed in roughly 620-640 donors, DQA1 in about 500, DPA1 in 600 to 610, and DPB1 in 400 to 490.

The method was the immunoSEQ multiplex PCR assay. For the multiplex PCR, a mixture combining 60 forward primers for TCR Vbeta segments and 13 reverse primers for TCR Jbeta segments was used. Amplification of the CDR3 region of rearranged TCR beta genes was performed with a multiplex PCR assay on genomic DNA. The amplified TCR beta libraries were sequenced on the Illumina HiSeq System as 87-base-pair reads. The study's own analysis went as follows. Across the roughly 600 repertoires, a later analysis counted 75 million to 90 million unique TCR beta chains, around 10 million of which were shared by at least two donors. Raw reads were error-corrected and collapsed into unique sequences with a nearest-neighbor algorithm that merged closely related sequences to remove PCR and sequencing errors. To assign V, D and J gene segments, CDR3 sequences were aligned to IMGT reference sequences. For a sequence to be retained, a match of at least six nucleotides to both a V gene segment and a J gene segment was required. Rearrangements were called productive when the CDR3 lacked stop codons and stayed in frame with V and J; all others were non-productive. Following IMGT convention, CDR3 was defined as the stretch from the second conserved V-encoded cysteine up to the conserved J-encoded phenylalanine. Sequences without an unambiguous match to a single V gene segment were excluded from the earlier analysis of over 500 of the donors. In an earlier analysis of several hundred of the donors, V segments were called functional above 56.7% productive rearrangements and were called segregating when the between-donor standard deviation exceeded 5%. A statistical classification framework was developed to diagnose cytomegalovirus status using the catalog of TCR beta chain sequences. V and J gene assignment, in a later analysis, came from comparing TCR nucleotide sequences with IMGT/GENE-DB human TR gene sequences. In a later analysis, CDR3 sequences and most-parsimonious VDJ recombination scenarios were assigned using the TCRdist pipeline. In a later analysis, each TCR beta chain was defined by its CDR3 amino acid sequence together with its V-gene family, and reads lacking a unique V-gene family were excluded. As a way to deal with suspected cross-contamination and a sequencing artifact, a later analysis dropped nearly 600 nucleotide sequences that were highly shared and had low generation probability. In a later analysis, a clonal expansion index for each public chain was calculated from normalized within-repertoire ranks of inferred template counts. Generation probabilities in a later analysis came from a VDJ recombination model fitted to out-of-frame rearrangements, and those results were checked against IGoR. In a later analysis, hypergeometric tests were used to score TCR-TCR, TCR-HLA and TCR-CMV co-occurrence, with a repertoire-size bias correction applied to TCR pairs. To estimate false discovery rates, a later analysis permuted the HLA or CMV assignments 20 times. In a later analysis, co-occurring TCRs were grouped with DBSCAN, and TCRdist sequence similarity was added when clustering was performed within HLA-allele-positive subsets. For co-occurrence clustering, repertoires with fewer than 30,000 or more than 120,000 public chains were excluded, along with several repertoires with anomalous nucleotide sharing. TCRdb provides this immuneACCESS table in a form limited to in-frame rearrangements. Some clones are lacking; in checked studies, under half of them reflect an unresolved V gene, and why the rest are absent is not known. The V and J calls and clone size are taken from that table; D and trimming were inferred from the DNA. This sample lists 150,000 to 200,000 clones; approximately 81% were detected once. Approximately 1.3% of the sample is taken by the ten largest.

Details on this clone: What this receptor recognizes is not known. There are no base qualities to consult, and no much larger clone falls within one base.

The cohort was made up of approximately 670 healthy bone marrow donors. All cohort members were sampled while nominally healthy, although unrecorded immune exposures were likely present. The donor was CMV seropositive and belonged to the group of 250 to 300 seropositive cohort members. A peripheral blood sample was provided by each donor, and peripheral blood mononuclear cells were used for TCR beta sequencing. Genomic DNA was extracted from the blood cell samples with the Qiagen DNeasy Blood Extraction Kit. Results the study describes overall, beyond this receptor: In a later analysis, TCR association rates were found to vary across HLA loci, with the most associated TCRs seen for DRB1 alleles and the fewest for HLA-C alleles. The cohort was sequenced for TCR beta chains only, and without alpha or paired-chain data the features that could be detected were limited. Most CMV-associated TCR beta chains appeared to be HLA-restricted in a later analysis, and the HLA associations seemed to be driven largely by CMV exposure. According to a later analysis, parvovirus B19, influenza, CMV and Epstein-Barr virus appeared linked to several top co-occurrence clusters. A group of highly shared sequence variants was considered likely to be a technical artifact of the sequencing pipeline. When HLA alleles, especially DR and DQ, strongly co-occurred, attributing TCR associations to individual alleles was difficult. The 87-base-pair reads could not distinguish some IMGT-functional V segments, including TRBV6-2 and TRBV6-3, so those segments were excluded. In both the original and validation cohorts, the classifier was reported to diagnose cytomegalovirus status with high specificity and sensitivity. The study listed 150 to 200 TCR beta chains as associated with cytomegalovirus. The authors suggested that the approach could potentially be extended to other disease states and immunological phenotypes. In a later genetic analysis, fewer N-insertions in productive TCRs were reported among donors in an Asian-associated ancestry cluster than the 666-donor mean. In a later genetic analysis, a missense DCLRE1C variant was associated with V-gene and J-gene trimming of TCR beta chains, and the association was replicated in an independent cohort. Because HLA typing was unavailable for some donors at each locus, only the typed subset was used in association tests. A few of the identified cytomegalovirus-associated TCR beta chains were confirmed in vitro to be specific for cytomegalovirus antigens. The presence/absence analyses assumed that sequencing depth was roughly uniform across donors, and that assumption may not be true. A further reported finding was that TCR beta sequences accurately predicted the HLA-A and HLA-B alleles for most subjects in the first cohort. Immune exposure information for the cohort was limited to CMV serostatus. Linkage disequilibrium might explain the correlated functional status among segregating V segments, but an unknown experimental factor could not be ruled out. At a false discovery rate of 0.05, a later analysis linked 15,000 to 20,000 TCR beta sequences to specific HLA alleles. In an earlier analysis of 450 to 750 of the donors, most TCR beta V segments appeared in productive rearrangements about 90% or about 30% of the time, broadly matching IMGT annotations. In a later analysis, HLA-associated TCR beta chains showed more clonal expansion and lower generation probabilities than non-associated chains that were equally common. Across donors, most TCR sequences were observed very rarely, whereas some public TCRs were present in many individuals. Approximately 18 rarely observed V segments, including chromosome 9 orphons, were excluded from the earlier analysis of approximately 500 of the donors because counts were too low.

V is cut by 4 bases and J by 3 bases, and the space between the germline ends is 10 bases. Looking up the germline V gene yields CDR1 SGHDN and CDR2 FVKESK. Reading from cysteine to phenylalanine, the CDR3 counts 14 amino acids. The DNA shown is the 42-base CDR3, in frame from base 1. Rearrangement joined TRBV14 to TRBJ2-1; the D segment could be TRBD2, given 5 matching bases. The sequencing sample was made of PBMCs. This receptor was taken from a man aged 45 to 65 in good health and CMV-seropositive. The bases read TGTGCCAGCAGCCGAACAGACTACTACAATGAGCAGTTCTTC. The resulting protein is CASSRTDYYNEQFF. With the portions outside the CDR3 filled from the reference TRBV14 and TRBJ2-1 genes, the complete variable region becomes EAGVTQFPSHSVIEKGQTVTLRCDPISGHDNLYWYRRVMGKEIKFLLHFVKESKQDESGMPNNRFLAERTGGTYSTLKVQPAELEDSGVYFCASSRTDYYNEQFFGPGTRLTVL.